The 27 T cell receptor beta chains in this list originate from one sample, sequenced in a study of beta chain features in type 1 diabetes. The study reverse transcribed the entire isolated RNA, so it sequenced expressed TCRB transcripts. Repertoires were generated with immunoSEQ multiplex PCR, while TCRdb's copy carries only in-frame clones and drops some. The sample holds 250,000 to 300,000 clones, 7% to 9% seen once. Input material: central memory CD4+ T cells from blood. The receptor set was obtained from a young woman in good health.

The CDR3 is CASSSTSGRARMGGQYF. DNA of the CDR3: TGCGCCAGCAGCTCTACTAGCGGGAGGGCCAGGATGGGGGGCCAGTACTTC. This chain joins TRBV5-1 and TRBJ2-5; 13 nucleotides align to TRBD2. The CDR3 totals 17 residues. Germline V gene lookup returns CDR1 SGHRS and CDR2 YFSETQ. V dropped 3 bases and J dropped 10; count of bases not matched to a gene: 15.

This clone was seen only a few times. The genes are TRBV19 and TRBJ1-6; D is unclear. The CDR3 is 17 residues long. The V gene's germline CDR1 is LNHDA and CDR2 SQIVND (reference sequence). The V gene lost 3 bases and the J gene lost 6 bases, with 18 bases spanning the gap. In nucleotides, the CDR3 is TGTGCCAGTAGTATTCGAGTTGGGTCGGACTCTAATTCACCCCTCCACTTT. Amino acid sequence: CASSIRVGSDSNSPLHF.

The V gene is TRBV2, the J gene TRBJ2-7; D possibly corresponds to TRBD2 (7 bases). Germline loops: CDR1 SNHLY, CDR2 FYNNEI. V lost 4 bases and J lost 7, with 14 bases in between. This CDR3 has 13 residues. CDR3 DNA: TGTGCCAGCAGTGTACAGGGAGGGGGGGAGCAGTACTTC. Amino acid sequence: CASSVQGGGEQYF.

The chain links TRBV6-1 to TRBJ2-3; unclear D gene. In germline, CDR1 is MNHNS, CDR2 SASEGT. The CDR3 length is 13 residues. Deletions cut 7 bases from V and 5 bases from J, with 13 bases between. CDR3 sequence reads: CASTLNVEDTQYF. CDR3 bases: TGTGCCAGCACCCTGAACGTTGAAGATACGCAGTATTTT.

This chain joins TRBV5-1 and TRBJ1-2; D unclear. The V gene's germline CDR1 is SGHRS and CDR2 YFSETQ. The CDR3 totals 12 residues. The V end was cut by 2 bases, the J end by 3 bases, with 5 bases between. CDR3 sequence: CASSFSDYGYTF. CDR3 DNA: TGCGCCAGCAGCTTCTCGGACTATGGCTACACCTTC.

This clone came up many times. CDR3 region: CASSWLGRSVDTQYF. CDR3 coding DNA: TGTGCCAGCAGTTGGCTTGGCAGGTCCGTAGATACGCAGTATTTT. This chain uses TRBV27 with TRBJ2-3; D gene uncertain. The V and J ends lost 4 bases and 5 bases respectively, with 16 bases between them. The length of the CDR3 is 15 residues. Looked up from germline, CDR1 is MNHEY and CDR2 is SMNVEV (reference sequence).

This clone was recorded many times. The chain recombines TRBV10-3 with TRBJ1-4; 9 nucleotides align to TRBD1. The length of the CDR3 is 14 residues. V was clipped by 2 bases and J by 10 bases; unmatched bases: 5. The V gene's germline CDR1 is ENHRY and CDR2 SYGVKD. Here the CDR3 reads CAISERDREGKLFF. The CDR3, as DNA: TGTGCCATCAGTGAGCGGGACAGGGAAGGAAAACTGTTTTTT.

A note on this clone: Other DNA sequences from this sample encode an identical CDR3 as well. The genes are TRBV14 and TRBJ1-2, with 8 bases matching TRBD1. Trimming cost V 4 bases and J 4 bases; bases outside gene matches: 2. From germline, CDR1 is SGHDN and CDR2 FVKESK. This CDR3 is built from 13 residues. The CDR3 region is CASSLQGAYGYTF. The CDR3 DNA reads TGTGCCAGCAGCCTGCAGGGGGCCTATGGCTACACCTTC.

This clone appeared a few times. The V call is TRBV4-3, the J call TRBJ2-1; tentative D call: TRBD2 (5 bases). The CDR3 runs to 16 residues. Trimming stripped 1 base from V and 0 bases from J, with 10 bases between. Germline assignment: CDR1 LGHNA and CDR2 YSLEER. CDR3 DNA: TGCGCCAGCAGCCAAGGGAGCGGAAGCTCCTACAATGAGCAGTTCTTC. It is translated as CASSQGSGSSYNEQFF.

The J gene is TRBJ1-2, the V gene TRBV7-2, with TRBD1 matching over 10 bases. Germline V gene data show CDR1 as SGHTA and CDR2 as FQGNSA. CDR3 length equals 15 residues. V lost 6 bases to trimming and J lost 5 bases; unmatched junction nucleotides: 9. CDR3 amino acids: CASSDRDRGRYGYTF. CDR3 coding DNA: TGTGCCAGCAGTGACCGGGACAGGGGACGATATGGCTACACCTTC.

This clone was seen a handful of times. The CDR3 region is CASSIGDSYQPQHF. The CDR3 DNA follows: TGTGCCAGTAGTATAGGAGACTCATATCAGCCCCAGCATTTT. The chain carries TRBV19 and TRBJ1-5; D remains ambiguous. The CDR3 length is 14 residues. Germline V CDR1 and CDR2: LNHDA, SQIVND (reference sequence). V was clipped by 1 base and J by 5 bases, with 9 bases between them.

The J gene is TRBJ1-1, the V gene TRBV6-4; D ambiguous. The germline gives CDR1 MRHNA, CDR2 SNTAGT. The V gene lost 7 bases and the J gene lost 1 base, with 19 bases spanning the gap. This CDR3 has 16 amino acids. CDR3: CASNPLLAGRNTEAFF. CDR3 coding DNA: TGTGCCAGCAACCCTCTACTTGCGGGGAGGAACACTGAAGCTTTCTTT.

This clone was recorded a few times. The chain links TRBV6-5 to TRBJ2-7, with D perhaps TRBD2 (7 bases). CDR1 and CDR2 (germline): MNHEY, SVGAGI. The CDR3 spans 12 residues. V gave up 9 bases and J gave up 2 bases, with 11 bases separating them. CDR3 bases: TGTGCCAGTACAGGGAGGGCCTACGAGCAGTACTTC. As protein: CASTGRAYEQYF.

J is TRBJ2-3 and V is TRBV5-1; 8 bases agree with TRBD1. Trimming removed 0 bases from V and 1 base from J; junction bases left unmatched: 1. Germline V CDR1 and CDR2: SGHRS, YFSETQ. This CDR3 has 15 amino acids. CDR3 nucleotide sequence: TGCGCCAGCAGCTTGGCAGGGGGCGGCACAGATACGCAGTATTTT. As protein: CASSLAGGGTDTQYF. The full variable domain, rest sourced from reference TRBV5-1 and TRBJ2-3, is KAGVTQTPRYLIKTRGQQVTLSCSPISGHRSVSWYQQTPGQGLQFLFEYFSETQRNKGNFPGRFSGRQFSNSRSEMNVSTLELGDSALYLCASSLAGGGTDTQYFGPGTRLTVL.

This clone has only a few counts. This chain joins TRBV6-6 and TRBJ2-1; D remains ambiguous. Germline V gene lookup returns CDR1 MNHNY and CDR2 SVGAGI (reference sequence). V lost 5 bases and J 6 bases, leaving 5 bases between the germline ends. The CDR3 has 11 residues. The CDR3 loop is CASSRLNEQFF. The DNA for the CDR3 is TGTGCCAGCAGTCGACTCAATGAGCAGTTCTTC.

The J gene is TRBJ1-5, the V gene TRBV2; D unclear. This CDR3 has 13 residues. Trimming pared 6 bases from V and 5 bases from J, leaving 11 bases between. Germline CDR1 is SNHLY and CDR2 is FYNNEI. In DNA form, the CDR3 reads TGTGCCAGCAGATTCCAGTATCATCAGCCCCAGCATTTT. Encoded protein: CASRFQYHQPQHF.

The CDR3: CAWSWNNEQFF. CDR3 bases: TGTGCCTGGAGTTGGAACAATGAGCAGTTCTTC. This chain joins TRBV30 and TRBJ2-1; D is unresolved. The CDR3 consists of 11 residues. Trimming removed 2 bases from V and 5 bases from J, with 4 bases in between. Germline CDR1 and CDR2: GTSNPN and SVGIG (reference sequence).

The chain carries TRBV30 and TRBJ2-3; D remains ambiguous. CDR3 size: 12 residues. CDR1 GTSNPN and CDR2 SVGIG come from the germline V gene (reference sequence). The V end was cut by 0 bases, the J end by 4 bases, with 5 bases between. CDR3 sequence: CAWSVGSDTQYF. CDR3 coding DNA: TGTGCCTGGAGTGTAGGGTCAGATACGCAGTATTTT.

This clone was observed a handful of times. The rearrangement uses TRBV4-2 and TRBJ2-7, with TRBD1 as a possible D gene (6 bases). The V gene's germline CDR1 is LGHNA and CDR2 YNFKEQ. This CDR3 comprises 15 residues. Trimming removed 3 bases at V and 3 bases at J, with 15 bases between. The DNA of the CDR3 is TGTGCCAGCAGCCATTTCGGGACACGAGACTACGAGCAGTACTTC. Protein: CASSHFGTRDYEQYF.

This clone was detected ten times or more. The rearrangement uses TRBV6-1 and TRBJ2-5, with D unclear. With 8 bases removed from V and 4 bases from J, the gap between germline ends came to 11 bases. Germline V gene data show CDR1 as MNHNS and CDR2 as SASEGT. This CDR3 has 12 amino acids. The CDR3 coding sequence is TGTGCCAGCGGAAACCCCTCAGAGACCCAGTACTTC. It specifies CASGNPSETQYF.

Many counts were recorded for this clone. The V gene is TRBV7-2, the J gene TRBJ2-1, with TRBD2 matching 12 bases. This CDR3 comprises 14 residues. Losses at the gene ends were 5 bases for V and 9 bases for J; bases not matched to a gene: 5. Germline CDR1 reads SGHTA; CDR2 reads FQGNSA. CDR3 residues: CASSATSGSIEQFF. The CDR3 DNA sequence: TGTGCCAGCAGCGCGACTAGCGGGAGCATTGAGCAGTTCTTC.

A few counts support this clone. The chain recombines TRBV9 with TRBJ2-6; D is undetermined. Germline CDR1 SGDLS, CDR2 YYNGEE. The CDR3 runs 15 residues. V gave up 2 bases and J gave up 4 bases, with 10 bases separating them. CDR3 region: CASSVFLAGANVLTF. CDR3 bases: TGTGCCAGCAGCGTCTTCCTTGCCGGGGCCAACGTCCTGACTTTC.

The chain couples TRBV28 to TRBJ2-3; 7 nucleotides align to TRBD2. J gave up 4 bases and V 3 bases, and 4 bases lay outside the gene matches. This CDR3 comprises 14 residues. Germline CDR1 and CDR2: MDHEN and SYDVKM. The CDR3 spells CASSLGGRADTQYF. CDR3 nucleotides: TGTGCCAGCAGTTTGGGGGGGAGGGCAGATACGCAGTATTTT. Looking up the rest from reference TRBV28 and TRBJ2-3 gives the full variable domain: DVKVTQSSRYLVKRTGEKVFLECVQDMDHENMFWYRQDPGLGLRLIYFSYDVKMKEKGDIPEGYSVSREKKERFSLILESASTNQTSMYLCASSLGGRADTQYFGPGTRLTVL.

The CDR3 protein is CASSLGGRPYNEQFF. In DNA, the CDR3 is TGTGCCAGCAGCTTGGGAGGGAGGCCCTACAATGAGCAGTTCTTC. This rearrangement joins TRBV7-9 to TRBJ2-1; 7 bases are a match to TRBD2. Germline lookup yields CDR1 SEHNR and CDR2 FQNEAQ (reference sequence). With V trimmed by 3 bases and J by 2 bases, 4 bases remained unmatched. The CDR3 sequence is 15 residues long.

The table lists this clone with a few counts. The V call is TRBV19, the J call TRBJ2-1; 15 positions match TRBD2. This CDR3 region has 17 residues. The germline gives CDR1 LNHDA, CDR2 SQIVND (reference sequence). Losses at the gene ends were 1 base for V and 9 bases for J; bases not matched to a gene: 7. CDR3 residues: CASSIVGLAGGQAEQFF. The CDR3, as DNA: TGTGCCAGTAGTATAGTCGGACTAGCGGGAGGGCAGGCTGAGCAGTTCTTC.

V is TRBV18 and J is TRBJ1-2; D remains unclear. CDR1 and CDR2 (germline): KGHSH, LQKENI. The V end was cut by 0 bases, the J end by 3 bases, with 8 bases between. The CDR3 runs to 14 residues. CDR3: CASSPPSAYYGYTF. CDR3 sequence (DNA): TGTGCCAGCTCACCACCGTCGGCTTACTATGGCTACACCTTC.

The chain has TRBV4-1 and TRBJ1-4; a possible D gene is TRBD1 (5 bases). Germline V gene data show CDR1 as MGHRA and CDR2 as YSYEKL. The CDR3 is 14 amino acids. Between the trimmed V and J ends, which lost 6 bases and 6 bases, there was a span of 14 bases. CDR3 in amino acids: CASSPRERDEKLFF. CDR3 nucleotide sequence: TGCGCCAGCAGTCCCAGGGAGCGGGATGAAAAACTGTTTTTT.